This TCR beta chain emerged from a study of OX40 agonist ivuxolimab in advanced cancers. The method was immunoSEQ multiplex PCR; TCRdb's version includes in-frame clones alone and lacks a portion of them. The table has 70,000 to 80,000 clones, 80% to 95% seen once. The CDR3 sequence is 15 residues long. Trimming shortened V by 4 bases and J by 1 base, and 14 bases separated the two germline ends. Germline loops: CDR1 SGDLS, CDR2 YYNGEE. The receptor was isolated from an adult with an advanced solid tumor such as melanoma, head and neck, liver or kidney cancer. V usage is TRBV9 and J usage is TRBJ1-1; possibly TRBD1 for D (5 bases). This specimen was CD4+ or CD8+ T cells sorted from blood, taken in a trial of the OX40 agonist ivuxolimab. CDR3 nucleotides: TGTGCCAGCAGCCCAGGGAGTCAGCCGAACACTGAAGCTTTCTTT. Its translation: CASSPGSQPNTEAFF.